Listed here are 2 T cell receptor beta chains from one sample, sequenced in a study of blood T cells in healthy people across ages. PCR was performed a second time for about 7 to 12 cycles using a sample-barcoded 5' primer and a J-beta primer mix. In TCRdb, the 5' RACE reads were re-called with MiXCR into one record per CDR3 protein. This sample carries about 680,000 distinct CDR3 sequences, 49% of them seen once, and the ten largest clones take 25% to 35%. The material sequenced was blood. These receptors were taken from a woman between 55 and 75 years old in good health.

The chain joins TRBV13 to TRBJ2-1; TRBD1 or TRBD2 may be the D gene (5 bases each). The CDR3 extends over 14 amino acids. V was shortened by 1 base and J by 5 bases, with 9 bases between the two germline ends. Germline V lookup: CDR1 PRHDT, CDR2 FYEKMQ (reference sequence). The CDR3 protein is CASSLVRDHNEQFF. CDR3 nucleotides: TGTGCCAGCAGCTTAGTCAGGGACCACAATGAGCAGTTCTTC.

The chain links TRBV20-1 to TRBJ2-7; D assignment may be TRBD1 or TRBD2 (6 bases each). The J call is in doubt because the DNA end fits TRBJ2-5 better. The CDR3 totals 13 residues. Germline V gene lookup returns CDR1 DFQATT and CDR2 SNEGSKA (reference sequence). The CDR3 nucleotides read TGCAGTGCTAGAGGTCAGGGGAGGGAGACCCAGTACTTC. Its protein product is CSARGQGRETQYF.